The 29 T cell receptor beta chains presented below share a single source sample, sequenced in a study of shared clonotypes between healthy human individuals. TCRdb's table, derived via immunoSEQ multiplex PCR, lists solely in-frame clones and lacks some. The sample lists 550,000 to 600,000 clones, around 80% occurring once. Sequenced material: PBMCs. These receptors came from a woman in her 40s in good health. Some clones in this sample may be carry-over from other donors' samples.

V usage is TRBV6-6 and J usage is TRBJ1-1, with 7 bases fitting TRBD1. CDR1 is MNHNY, CDR2 SVGAGI, per germline (reference sequence). V gave up 0 bases and J gave up 7 bases; unmatched junction bases: 2. The CDR3 sequence is 13 residues long. The CDR3 sequence is CASSYSRQGEAFF. For the CDR3, the DNA is TGTGCCAGCAGTTACTCTCGACAGGGTGAAGCTTTCTTT.

This sequence joins TRBV7-3 and TRBJ2-3; 8 bases map to TRBD2. The trim removed 2 bases at V and 4 bases at J, leaving 5 bases unmatched. The CDR3 covers 15 residues. CDR1 is SGHTA and CDR2 is FQGTGA in the germline V gene. The CDR3 DNA sequence: TGTGCCAGCAGCTTACTCGCGGGAGGTCCAGATACGCAGTATTTT. The encoded protein is CASSLLAGGPDTQYF.

In the case of this clone: A much larger clone is a single base away; this may be a read error. This rearrangement joins TRBV7-8 to TRBJ1-1, with D maybe TRBD1 (5 bases). The germline gives CDR1 SGHVS, CDR2 FQNEAQ. This CDR3 has 14 amino acids. CDR3: CASSLQGGITEVFF. The CDR3 region has the DNA TGTGCCAGCAGCTTACAGGGAGGTATCACTGAAGTTTTCTTT.

A word on this clone: It may be a read error: a sequence one base away is much more abundant. The chain is built from TRBV25-1 and TRBJ1-4, with a weak D call TRBD1 (5 bases). Trimming removed 4 bases from V and 0 bases from J, with 12 bases in between. CDR1 is MGHDK, CDR2 SYGVNS, per germline. This CDR3 region has 16 residues. In DNA form, the CDR3 reads TGTGCCAGCAGTGCTATAGTGGACACAACTAATGAAAAACTGTTTTTT. This sequence encodes CASSAIVDTTNEKLFF.

The rearrangement joins TRBV27 to TRBJ2-7; D perhaps matches TRBD1 (6 bases). Germline-derived CDR1 and CDR2 are MNHEY and SMNVEV (reference sequence). V lost 4 bases and J lost 2, with 18 bases in between. The CDR3 spans 16 residues. The chain's CDR3 is CASSSPWDKGTYEQYF. Written as DNA, the CDR3 is TGTGCCAGCAGTTCCCCGTGGGACAAAGGTACCTACGAGCAGTACTTC.

This chain connects TRBV27 to TRBJ1-1; 9 positions match TRBD1. CDR3 length equals 15 residues. Trimming took 5 bases from V and 11 from J; bases not matched to a gene: 15. The germline V gene encodes CDR1 MNHEY and CDR2 SMNVEV (reference sequence). The CDR3 DNA reads as TGTGCCAGCAGTCCAAAGACAGGGGGAGTTCGGGCCGCTTTCTTT. The encoded protein is CASSPKTGGVRAAFF.

This sequence joins TRBV5-1 and TRBJ2-5; D might be TRBD2 (5 bases). The CDR3 totals 13 residues. The germline V gene encodes CDR1 SGHRS and CDR2 YFSETQ. V dropped 1 base and J dropped 5 bases, with 9 bases sitting between them. The DNA for the CDR3 is TGCGCCAGCAGCTTGAGCCCGGGGGAGACCCAGTACTTC. It is translated as CASSLSPGETQYF.

This rearrangement joins TRBV5-6 to TRBJ1-4; D is unresolved. Germline V CDR1 and CDR2: SGHDT, YYEEEE. This CDR3 spans 15 amino acids. V was clipped by 0 bases and J by 0 bases, with 6 bases between them. Here the CDR3 DNA reads TGTGCCAGCAGCTTGGTCAGTGCAACTAATGAAAAACTGTTTTTT. Residues: CASSLVSATNEKLFF. Based on the CDR3 plus reference TRBV5-6 and TRBJ1-4, the full variable domain is DAGVTQSPTHLIKTRGQQVTLRCSPKSGHDTVSWYQQALGQGPQFIFQYYEEEERQRGNFPDRFSGHQFPNYSSELNVNALLLGDSALYLCASSLVSATNEKLFFGSGTQLSVL.

The rearrangement uses TRBV27 and TRBJ2-2, with 7 bases aligning to TRBD1. The CDR3 is 15 residues long. V lost 2 bases, J lost 1 base, and 1 base stayed unmatched. Germline CDR1 reads MNHEY; CDR2 reads SMNVEV (reference sequence). This CDR3 reads CASSLRGLNTGELFF. CDR3 DNA sequence: TGTGCCAGCAGTTTAAGGGGGCTGAACACCGGGGAGCTGTTTTTT.

The chain uses TRBV18 and TRBJ1-2; 11 positions match TRBD1. Germline-derived CDR1 and CDR2 are KGHSH and LQKENI. V lost 6 bases to trimming and J lost 7 bases; unmatched junction nucleotides: 16. The CDR3 runs to 17 residues. The chain's CDR3 is CASSVGQGGPEARGYTF. Here the CDR3 DNA reads TGTGCCAGCTCCGTGGGACAGGGGGGCCCGGAGGCTCGTGGCTACACCTTC.

The rearrangement joins TRBV28 to TRBJ1-5; D not resolved. CDR1 MDHEN and CDR2 SYDVKM come from the germline V gene. The CDR3 is 13 amino acids. The V end lost 5 bases, the J end lost 9 bases, and 14 bases lay between the germline ends. The CDR3 DNA reads as TGTGCCAGCAGTCCAAGACTACCAAGGCCCCAGCATTTT. Encoded protein: CASSPRLPRPQHF.

Note on this clone: A much larger clone differs by one base, so this may be a read error. The genes are TRBV29-1 and TRBJ1-2, with a tentative D call TRBD1 (6 bases). Germline CDR1 reads SQVTM; CDR2 reads ANQGSEA. This CDR3 contains 13 residues. V was clipped by 4 bases and J by 4 bases, with 13 bases between them. As DNA, the CDR3 is TGCAGCGTTGTGGTCAGGGGTACCTATGGCTACACCTTC. The encoded protein is CSVVVRGTYGYTF.

The chain carries TRBV29-1 and TRBJ1-1; tentatively, D is TRBD1 (6 bases). The V and J ends lost 3 bases and 7 bases respectively, with 18 bases between them. Germline V gene data show CDR1 as SQVTM and CDR2 as ANQGSEA. The CDR3 has 14 amino acids. The CDR3 sequence: CSVDLRAGADEAFF. In DNA, the CDR3 is TGCAGCGTTGATCTCCGGGCAGGGGCGGATGAAGCTTTCTTT. The full variable domain, in which reference TRBV29-1 and TRBJ1-1 provide the parts outside the CDR3, is SAVISQKPSRDICQRGTSLTIQCQVDSQVTMMFWYRQQPGQSLTLIATANQGSEATYESGFVIDKFPISRPNLTFSTLTVSNMSPEDSSIYLCSVDLRAGADEAFFGQGTRLTVV.

This clone was picked up a small number of times. V and J are TRBV30 and TRBJ2-1; D call uncertain. This CDR3 is 13 amino acids long. Trimming stripped 5 bases from V and 0 bases from J, with 8 bases between. CDR1 GTSNPN and CDR2 SVGIG come from the germline V gene (reference sequence). CDR3 protein: CAWASDSYNEQFF. In DNA form, the CDR3 reads TGTGCCTGGGCGAGTGACTCCTACAATGAGCAGTTCTTC.

This clone was detected ten times or more. The rearrangement links TRBV28 to TRBJ1-2, with TRBD1 as a possible D gene (5 bases). In germline, CDR1 is MDHEN, CDR2 SYDVKM. Deletions cut 3 bases from V and 7 bases from J, with 6 bases between. This CDR3 has 11 amino acids. CDR3 residues: CASSFQGGYTF. The CDR3 DNA reads TGTGCCAGCAGTTTTCAGGGTGGCTACACCTTC.

The rearrangement uses TRBV5-1 and TRBJ2-2; 7 bases match TRBD2. Unmatched junction bases numbered 4, after V lost 0 bases and J lost 5 bases. Per the germline V gene, CDR1 is SGHRS and CDR2 is YFSETQ. The CDR3 length is 15 residues. Here the CDR3 DNA reads TGCGCCAGCAGCTTGGTCGGGGGGTTTACCGGGGAGCTGTTTTTT. It translates to CASSLVGGFTGELFF.

The chain is built from TRBV7-7 and TRBJ2-7, with D maybe TRBD2 (5 bases). This CDR3 is 15 amino acids long. The V gene's germline CDR1 is SSHAT and CDR2 FNYEAQ (reference sequence). V dropped 5 bases and J dropped 0 bases, with 14 bases sitting between them. As DNA, the CDR3 is TGTGCCAGCAGCCCACTGAGGGTGAGCTCCTACGAGCAGTACTTC. Amino acid sequence: CASSPLRVSSYEQYF.

The V and J genes are TRBV28 and TRBJ2-1; TRBD1 or TRBD2 may be the D gene (5 bases each). The CDR3 totals 18 residues. The ends were cut back, 1 base at V and 4 bases at J, with 20 bases in the middle. Looked up from germline, CDR1 is MDHEN and CDR2 is SYDVKM. CDR3 amino acids: CASSLSVLGARSYNEQFF. CDR3 DNA sequence: TGTGCCAGCAGTTTATCCGTACTCGGGGCTAGGTCGTACAATGAGCAGTTCTTC.

The chain carries TRBV5-4 and TRBJ2-5, with TRBD2 matching 8 bases. With the DNA end fitting TRBJ2-7 better, the J assignment may be wrong. The CDR3 loop spans 15 amino acids. The germline gives CDR1 SGHNT, CDR2 YYREEE (reference sequence). The CDR3 sequence: CASSAHSGVSYEQYF. CDR3 sequence (DNA): TGTGCCAGCAGCGCACATAGCGGGGTCTCCTACGAGCAGTACTTC.

The chain uses TRBV6-1 and TRBJ2-2; 12 nucleotides line up with TRBD1. Germline V CDR1 and CDR2: MNHNS, SASEGT. The CDR3 is 17 residues long. After removal of 3 bases from V and 7 bases from J, the junction contained 9 bases not matched to a gene. CDR3: CASSDTGTGGRIGELFF. The DNA for the CDR3 is TGTGCCAGCAGTGACACCGGGACAGGGGGCAGAATCGGGGAGCTGTTTTTT.

This chain joins TRBV10-1 and TRBJ2-5; tentative D call: TRBD2 (6 bases). Per the germline V gene, CDR1 is WNHNN and CDR2 is SYGVQD (reference sequence). This CDR3 has 13 amino acids. V was trimmed by 6 bases and J by 11 bases, leaving 19 bases between them. The DNA for the CDR3 is TGCGCCAGCAGCGGTGGACTACGGGGTGAGCAGTACTTC. The encoded protein is CASSGGLRGEQYF.

The chain uses TRBV9 and TRBJ2-1; 8 bases align to TRBD2. Germline trimming cut 0 bases from V and 8 bases from J; bases unmatched to any gene: 7. This CDR3 is built from 15 residues. Germline V lookup: CDR1 SGDLS, CDR2 YYNGEE. DNA of the CDR3: TGTGCCAGCAGCGTAGACCAGCGGGAGATGGATGAGCAGTTCTTC. Translating it yields CASSVDQREMDEQFF. Complete variable domain (other parts from reference TRBV9 and TRBJ2-1): DSGVTQTPKHLITATGQRVTLRCSPRSGDLSVYWYQQSLDQGLQFLIQYYNGEERAKGNILERFSAQQFPDLHSELNLSSLELGDSALYFCASSVDQREMDEQFFGPGTRLTVL.

This clone was recorded a few times. The J gene is TRBJ2-5, the V gene TRBV15, with D hard to call. Trimming pared 5 bases from V and 3 bases from J, leaving 10 bases between. There are 13 residues in the CDR3. CDR1 is LNHNV and CDR2 is YYDKDF in the germline V gene (reference sequence). The CDR3 DNA sequence: TGTGCCACCAGCTACACAGCAAAAGAGACCCAGTACTTC. This translates into CATSYTAKETQYF. The full variable domain, its missing parts supplied by reference TRBV15 and TRBJ2-5, is DAMVIQNPRYQVTQFGKPVTLSCSQTLNHNVMYWYQQKSSQAPKLLFHYYDKDFNNEADTPDNFQSRRPNTSFCFLDIRSPGLGDTAMYLCATSYTAKETQYFGPGTRLLVL.

J is TRBJ2-2 and V is TRBV6-1; D remains unclear. The germline V gene encodes CDR1 MNHNS and CDR2 SASEGT. The CDR3 consists of 14 residues. V lost 8 bases, J lost 2 bases, and 12 bases lay in between. The CDR3: CASGRVPNTGELFF. DNA for the CDR3: TGTGCCAGCGGAAGGGTGCCTAACACCGGGGAGCTGTTTTTT.

This clone was seen at least ten times. This chain connects TRBV7-2 to TRBJ1-2; D perhaps matches TRBD1 (6 bases). Germline lookup yields CDR1 SGHTA and CDR2 FQGNSA. This CDR3 has 15 amino acids. The ends were cut back, 1 base at V and 4 bases at J, with 13 bases in the middle. This CDR3 reads CASSLVGGAGYGYTF. The CDR3 DNA reads as TGTGCCAGCAGCTTAGTCGGGGGCGCGGGCTATGGCTACACCTTC.

The rearrangement uses TRBV19 and TRBJ2-1; D uncertain. In germline, CDR1 is LNHDA, CDR2 SQIVND (reference sequence). V lost 4 bases and J 3 bases, leaving 7 bases between the germline ends. The CDR3 is made up of 13 amino acids. The CDR3: CASSRLLYNEQFF. CDR3 nucleotides: TGTGCCAGTAGTAGACTTCTCTACAATGAGCAGTTCTTC. Full variable domain (missing parts from reference TRBV19 and TRBJ2-1): DGGITQSPKYLFRKEGQNVTLSCEQNLNHDAMYWYRQDPGQGLRLIYYSQIVNDFQKGDIAEGYSVSREKKESFPLTVTSAQKNPTAFYLCASSRLLYNEQFFGPGTRLTVL.

This sequence joins TRBV11-2 and TRBJ2-7, with D possibly matching TRBD1 (6 bases). V lost 1 base and J lost 0, with 16 bases in between. Looked up from germline, CDR1 is SGHAT and CDR2 is FQNNGV. This CDR3 contains 17 residues. The CDR3 nucleotides read TGTGCCAGCAGCTTAGTACAGGGAAGTCCAAGCTCCTACGAGCAGTACTTC. Translating it yields CASSLVQGSPSSYEQYF.

The chain couples TRBV28 to TRBJ2-2, with D unresolved. V was clipped by 4 bases and J by 1 base, with 4 bases between them. CDR3 length equals 13 residues. From germline, CDR1 is MDHEN and CDR2 SYDVKM. The CDR3 spells CASSYENTGELFF. In DNA, the CDR3 is TGTGCCAGCAGTTACGAGAACACCGGGGAGCTGTTTTTT.

This sequence joins TRBV6-1 and TRBJ1-4, with TRBD1 matching 9 bases. The CDR3 is 16 amino acids. Trimming took 1 base from V and 8 from J; bases not matched to a gene: 8. CDR1 MNHNS and CDR2 SASEGT come from the germline V gene. CDR3 in amino acids: CASSEDGGTGNEKLFF. The CDR3, as DNA: TGTGCCAGCAGTGAAGATGGGGGGACAGGGAACGAAAAACTGTTTTTT.